This TCR beta chain was obtained from a study of shared clonotypes between healthy human individuals (TCRdb year 2020). With respect to the entire study: The cohort comprised a couple of women and a few men aged 18 to 49 years. Leukapheresis yielded between about 0.94 and 8.9 billion PBMCs per donor. For each donor, CD4 naive and CD4 memory were each given three plates, CD8 naive was given two plates, and CD8 memory was given one plate. The study deeply sequenced blood TCR repertoires of five healthy adults to estimate repertoire size and the extent of clonotype sharing between individuals. To increase sequencing depth and limit assay-specific biases, TCR repertoire library preparation and sequencing were carried out by different laboratories using diverse techniques. Overall results and qualifications from the work: Sharing across four donors was observed for approximately 5% of naive CD4, 3% to 3.5% of naive CD8, over 2% of memory CD4, and about 0.4% of memory CD8 clonotypes. The small number of donors limited the genetic and exposure-history diversity represented. Naive subsets generally had larger estimated clonotype richness than memory subsets did. Pairwise subsampling indicated that sequencing depth was expected to affect the degree of clonotype sharing among donors. Even with the large sequencing depth, rarefaction of the sorted-subset datasets indicated that sequencing was incomplete. Compared with non-shared clonotypes, the clonotypes found in all four sorted-subset donors had higher generation probabilities. Sampling was restricted to blood, and TCR repertoires in tissues likely differ from the TCR repertoires found in blood.

The donors were healthy, HIV-negative adults with no recently reported acute infections or vaccinations. Every donor was a Caucasian adult living in Nashville, Tennessee, USA. CD4+ T cells were enriched by magnetic negative selection, after which naive cells were positively selected on CD45RA and the negative fraction was taken as the memory subset. Blood was collected by leukapheresis, and PBMCs were isolated by Ficoll-Histopaque density gradient centrifugation and then cryopreserved in liquid nitrogen vapor phase. Analytical flow cytometry was used to check the purity and quantity of each magnetically sorted T cell population. Genomic DNA was isolated from each sorted fraction and quantified by UV absorbance on a Nanodrop 2000c. The CDR3 numbers 15 residues from cysteine through phenylalanine. The only DNA kept is the CDR3, 45 bases in frame from the first base. Reading the germline V gene gives CDR1 SGDLS and CDR2 YYNGEE. V is trimmed back by 2 bases and J by 3 bases, and the junction contains 5 bases that no gene match accounts for.

Concerning this clone itself: This clone's antigen is unknown. No base qualities exist here, and no much larger clone lies one base off it.

Using the deep immunoSEQ assay, multiplex PCR amplified TCR CDR3 regions from genomic DNA. Genomic DNA extracted from each cell subset was distributed evenly over all wells of several immunoSEQ 96-well plates, and each plate served as one replicate. For sorted subsets, about 220 ng of genomic DNA, equivalent to around 29,000 T cell genomes, went into each replicate PCR. Purified libraries were quantified with a Qubit 3.0 fluorometer, sized on a Bioanalyzer 2100, and re-quantified with the KAPA Library Quantification kit. A separate single-read 150-cycle Illumina NextSeq 550 flow cell was used to sequence each immunoSEQ 96-well plate. In the paper's pipeline: The immunoSEQ output contained only junctional sequences without quality scores, so filtering could not match that applied to full-length reads. To assign V/J genes and CDR3, sequences were annotated using PyIR, a Python wrapper for IgBLAST v1.9, with IMGT germline references. Reads with weak V/J assignments (E-value above 1e-6), missing CDR3, stop codons, out-of-frame junctions, or ambiguous translated residues were removed. V3J clonotypes were defined as sequences sharing an identical inferred V gene, J gene, and CDR3 amino acid sequence. Percentage overlap between repertoires was calculated by dividing the number of shared unique clonotypes by the size of the smaller repertoire. Three approaches were used to assess repertoire richness: RTK rarefaction, the Chao1 estimator, and Recon v2.1 estimates of unobserved clonotypes. For all TCRbeta clonotypes obtained by the gDNA method from a few donors, generation probabilities were computed with OLGA. TCRdb provides this immuneACCESS table in a form limited to in-frame rearrangements. Some clones are lacking; in checked studies, under half of them reflect an unresolved V gene, and why the rest are absent is not known. That table is the source of V, J and clone size, and D and trimming were worked out from the DNA. The table for this sample lists some 2,000,000 clones; around 95% of them were counted only once. About 0.13% of the sample is in the top ten clones.

The sample taken for sequencing was naive CD4+ T cells sorted from blood. Interpreted using the paper, the cell subset or site label stands for: CD45RA+ positively selected. The sequence derives from a man aged 18-30 years in good health. Recombination connected TRBV9 to TRBJ2-1, and 7 bases in between align with TRBD1. The bases read TGTGCCAGCAGCGTGACAGGGAGAGGCTACAATGAGCAGTTCTTC. This yields the protein CASSVTGRGYNEQFF.